The 20 T cell receptor beta chains below were found in one sample sequenced in a study of blood T cell repertoires in COVID-19. The data were produced by immunoSEQ multiplex PCR, yet TCRdb's version contains in-frame clones alone and is incomplete. The sample consists of under 500,000 clones, 70% to 90% of them appearing once. The sequencing input was PBMCs or T cells enriched from blood (not recorded which). These receptors were collected from a young woman with acute COVID-19.

The CDR3 protein is CASSKGLAGQYEQYF. In nucleotides, the CDR3 is TGTGCCAGCAGCAAAGGACTAGCGGGGCAATACGAGCAGTACTTC. The rearrangement joins TRBV9 to TRBJ2-7; 12 nucleotides match TRBD2. In germline, CDR1 is SGDLS, CDR2 YYNGEE. Trimming removed 4 bases from V and 4 bases from J; junction bases left unmatched: 6. CDR3 length equals 15 residues.

The sample holds one count of this clone. The CDR3 nucleotides are TGTGCCAGCAGCTTAGTGCGGACTAGCGGGATCGCTTACGAGCAGTACTTC. The encoded protein is CASSLVRTSGIAYEQYF. The genes are TRBV7-2 and TRBJ2-7; 12 nucleotides line up with TRBD2. Germline V gene sequence: CDR1 SGHTA, CDR2 FQGNSA. The CDR3 is 17 amino acids. The V gene end was trimmed by 1 base and the J gene end by 4 bases; junction bases not matched to a gene: 8.

Points on this clone: The same CDR3 is also encoded by other DNA sequences in this sample. The V and J genes are TRBV27 and TRBJ1-1, with 10 bases aligning to TRBD1. Germline CDR1 is MNHEY and CDR2 is SMNVEV (reference sequence). The CDR3 has 14 residues. V trimming: 3 bases; J trimming: 5 bases; junction bases outside the gene matches: 3. In DNA form, the CDR3 reads TGTGCCAGCAGTTTGGGGACAGGGGTGACTGAAGCTTTCTTT. Protein sequence: CASSLGTGVTEAFF.

The V and J genes are TRBV27 and TRBJ2-3, with 10 bases that match TRBD2. J gave up 0 bases and V 7 bases, and 7 bases lay outside the gene matches. Germline V gene lookup returns CDR1 MNHEY and CDR2 SMNVEV (reference sequence). CDR3 size: 16 residues. The CDR3 DNA reads as TGTGCCAGCACTGAGCGGGGGGGCCTTAGCACAGATACGCAGTATTTT. It is translated as CASTERGGLSTDTQYF.

This rearrangement joins TRBV9 to TRBJ2-2; no reliable D call. The length of the CDR3 is 16 residues. V was trimmed by 2 bases and J by 0 bases, leaving 11 bases between them. Germline assignment: CDR1 SGDLS and CDR2 YYNGEE. The CDR3 loop reads CASSVTVDANTGELFF. For the CDR3, the DNA is TGTGCCAGCAGCGTCACAGTAGATGCGAACACCGGGGAGCTGTTTTTT.

The J gene is TRBJ1-5, the V gene TRBV20-1, with D tentatively TRBD1 (5 bases). V was trimmed by 3 bases and J by 1 base, leaving 7 bases between them. There are 13 residues in the CDR3. CDR1 is DFQATT and CDR2 is SNEGSKA in the germline V gene (reference sequence). This chain's CDR3 is CSASGHSNQPQHF. CDR3 sequence (DNA): TGCAGTGCTAGTGGACACAGCAATCAGCCCCAGCATTTT.

This clone was counted only a few times. The gene calls are TRBV14 and TRBJ2-1; TRBD2 matches at 8 bases. Trimming took 3 bases from V and 9 from J; bases not matched to a gene: 7. The CDR3 has 14 amino acids. Germline CDR1 is SGHDN and CDR2 is FVKESK. The CDR3 here is CASSQTGTRTEQFF. DNA for the CDR3: TGTGCCAGCAGCCAGACCGGGACTAGAACTGAGCAGTTCTTC.

The chain uses TRBV7-8 and TRBJ2-1, with 7 nucleotides matching TRBD1. This CDR3 contains 15 residues. With 2 bases clipped from V and 1 base from J, the junction kept 2 bases outside the gene matches. Germline lookup yields CDR1 SGHVS and CDR2 FQNEAQ. The CDR3 DNA is TGTGCCAGCAGCTTAACAGGGGCTTCCTACAATGAGCAGTTCTTC. Its protein is CASSLTGASYNEQFF.

J is TRBJ2-3 and V is TRBV6-2 or TRBV6-3; possibly TRBD2 for D (6 bases). The CDR3 has 15 amino acids. Germline lookup yields CDR1 MNHEY and CDR2 SVGEGT. The ends were cut back, 5 bases at V and 4 bases at J, with 16 bases in the middle. The CDR3 DNA is TGTGCCAGCAGTCCCGGGACTGGGAGCGCAGATACGCAGTATTTT. This sequence encodes CASSPGTGSADTQYF.

The V call is TRBV9, the J call TRBJ2-1; tentatively, D is TRBD2 (6 bases). The CDR3 runs 14 residues. Germline lookup yields CDR1 SGDLS and CDR2 YYNGEE. The V end lost 0 bases, the J end lost 7 bases, and 11 bases lay between the germline ends. The CDR3, as DNA: TGTGCCAGCAGCGTAGCACTAGCCCCGAATGAGCAGTTCTTC. Translated: CASSVALAPNEQFF.

This rearrangement joins TRBV3-1 (or the pseudogene TRBV3-2) to TRBJ1-4; 8 bases fit TRBD1. The length of the CDR3 is 15 residues. J lost 7 bases, V lost 8 bases, and 12 bases had no gene match. Germline V CDR1 and CDR2: LGHDT, YNNKEL (reference sequence). CDR3 residues: CASYPRGQYLEKLFF. The CDR3 DNA sequence: TGTGCCAGCTACCCCAGGGGGCAGTACCTTGAAAAACTGTTTTTT.

The genes are TRBV14 and TRBJ1-6; possibly TRBD1 for D (5 bases). This CDR3 is built from 14 residues. V lost 1 base to trimming and J lost 7 bases, with 8 bases between them. The germline V gene has CDR1 SGHDN and CDR2 FVKESK. The CDR3 DNA sequence: TGTGCCAGCAGCCAAGTAGGGGTCAATTCACCCCTCCACTTT. This translates into CASSQVGVNSPLHF.

The chain employs TRBV19 and TRBJ2-7; 13 nucleotides match TRBD2. This CDR3 comprises 15 residues. Per the germline V gene, CDR1 is LNHDA and CDR2 is SQIVND (reference sequence). The V and J ends lost 4 bases and 3 bases, in that order; junction bases with no gene match: 3. CDR3 loop: CASSRGLAGIYEQYF. Written as DNA, the CDR3 is TGTGCCAGTAGTAGGGGACTAGCGGGGATCTACGAGCAGTACTTC.

This clone was seen just once. The rearrangement uses TRBV7-9 and TRBJ2-1, with 14 positions matching TRBD2. J lost 11 bases, V lost 5 bases, and 8 bases had no gene match. CDR3 length: 15 amino acids. CDR1 and CDR2 from the germline V gene are SEHNR and FQNEAQ (reference sequence). CDR3 bases: TGTGCCAGCAGCGATGGACTAGCGGGGGGTCTTAAGCAGTTCTTC. This codes for CASSDGLAGGLKQFF.

The V and J genes are TRBV10-1 and TRBJ2-7; D remains unclear. Germline CDR1 and CDR2: WNHNN and SYGVQD (reference sequence). CDR3 length equals 13 residues. The V end lost 0 bases, the J end lost 6 bases, and 9 bases lay between the germline ends. The CDR3: CASSESTRAEQYF. The CDR3 nucleotides are TGCGCCAGCAGTGAGTCTACCCGCGCCGAGCAGTACTTC.

This chain connects TRBV7-2 to TRBJ1-5, with 7 bases matching TRBD1. Germline-derived CDR1 and CDR2 are SGHTA and FQGNSA. V shed 3 bases, J shed 3 bases, and the junction held 5 bases outside the gene matches. The CDR3 is made up of 15 amino acids. In DNA, the CDR3 is TGTGCCAGCAGCTTCTCGACAGGGCCCAATCAGCCCCAGCATTTT. This sequence encodes CASSFSTGPNQPQHF.

The rearrangement joins TRBV25-1 to TRBJ2-2, with 7 nucleotides matching TRBD1. Germline-derived CDR1 and CDR2 are MGHDK and SYGVNS. The CDR3 length is 14 residues. Trimming at V came to 4 bases and at J to 5 bases, leaving 4 bases not matched to a gene. CDR3 sequence reads: CASSGDRETGELFF. The CDR3 DNA sequence: TGTGCCAGCAGTGGTGACAGGGAAACCGGGGAGCTGTTTTTT.

This clone was found once. J is TRBJ1-1 and V is TRBV27; TRBD1 matches at 7 bases. The CDR3 spans 15 residues. Germline lookup yields CDR1 MNHEY and CDR2 SMNVEV (reference sequence). V lost 5 bases, J lost 6 bases, and 12 bases stayed unmatched. The CDR3 here is CASSKDRVTSPEAFF. The CDR3 DNA reads as TGTGCCAGCAGTAAAGACAGGGTAACTAGTCCTGAAGCTTTCTTT.

The gene calls are TRBV7-2 and TRBJ2-5; possibly TRBD1 for D (6 bases). Germline V gene lookup returns CDR1 SGHTA and CDR2 FQGNSA. V shed 5 bases and J shed 4 bases, with 17 bases lying between them. This CDR3 has 15 amino acids. The CDR3 nucleotides are TGTGCCAGCAGCCTCGGGACACTTATCATAGAGACCCAGTACTTC. Its translation is CASSLGTLIIETQYF. The full variable domain, completed using reference TRBV7-2 and TRBJ2-5, is GAGVSQSPSNKVTEKGKDVELRCDPISGHTALYWYRQSLGQGLEFLIYFQGNSAPDKSGLPSDRFSAERTGGSVSTLTIQRTQQEDSAVYLCASSLGTLIIETQYFGPGTRLLVL.

The chain carries TRBV7-2 and TRBJ1-4; no definite D call. Germline V CDR1 and CDR2: SGHTA, FQGNSA. This CDR3 is 16 amino acids long. V was shortened by 2 bases and J by 3 bases, with 13 bases between the two germline ends. The CDR3 sequence is CASSLSGRGSNEKLFF. DNA of the CDR3: TGTGCCAGCAGCTTATCCGGGAGAGGGTCTAATGAAAAACTGTTTTTT.